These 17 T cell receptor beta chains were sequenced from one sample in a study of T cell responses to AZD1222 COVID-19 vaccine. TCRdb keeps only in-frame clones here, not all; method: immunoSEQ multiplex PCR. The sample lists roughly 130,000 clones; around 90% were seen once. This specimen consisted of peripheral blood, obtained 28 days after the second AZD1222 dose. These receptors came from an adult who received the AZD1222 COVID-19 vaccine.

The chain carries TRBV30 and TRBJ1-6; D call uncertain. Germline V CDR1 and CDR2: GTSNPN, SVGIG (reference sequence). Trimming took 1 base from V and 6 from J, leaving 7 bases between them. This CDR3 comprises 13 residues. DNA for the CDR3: TGTGCCTGGAGTGCCGAGCGTAATTCACCCCTCCACTTT. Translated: CAWSAERNSPLHF.

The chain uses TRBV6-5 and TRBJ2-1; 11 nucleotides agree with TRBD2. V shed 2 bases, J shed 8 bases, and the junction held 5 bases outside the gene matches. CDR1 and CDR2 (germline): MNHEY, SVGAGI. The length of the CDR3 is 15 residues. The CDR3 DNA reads TGTGCCAGCAGTTACATAGGTAGCGGGAGGGATGAGCAGTTCTTC. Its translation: CASSYIGSGRDEQFF.

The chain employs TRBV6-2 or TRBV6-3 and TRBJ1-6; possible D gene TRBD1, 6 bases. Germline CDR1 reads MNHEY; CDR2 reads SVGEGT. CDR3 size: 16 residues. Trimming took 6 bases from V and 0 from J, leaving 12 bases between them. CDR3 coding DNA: TGTGCCAGCAGCTCTACAGGGAGCTCCTATAATTCACCCCTCCACTTT. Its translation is CASSSTGSSYNSPLHF.

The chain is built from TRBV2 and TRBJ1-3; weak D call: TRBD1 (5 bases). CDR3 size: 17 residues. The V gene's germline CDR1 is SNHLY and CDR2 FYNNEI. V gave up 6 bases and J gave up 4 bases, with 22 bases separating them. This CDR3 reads CASSLGVGRAFGNTIYF. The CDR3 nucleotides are TGTGCCAGCAGCCTAGGGGTGGGCAGGGCATTCGGAAACACCATATATTTT.

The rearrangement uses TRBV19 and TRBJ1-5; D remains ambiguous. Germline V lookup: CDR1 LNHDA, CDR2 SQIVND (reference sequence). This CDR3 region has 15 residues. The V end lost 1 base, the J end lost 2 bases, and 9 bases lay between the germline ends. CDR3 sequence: CASSIVGFGNQPQHF. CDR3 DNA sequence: TGTGCCAGTAGTATAGTAGGGTTCGGCAATCAGCCCCAGCATTTT.

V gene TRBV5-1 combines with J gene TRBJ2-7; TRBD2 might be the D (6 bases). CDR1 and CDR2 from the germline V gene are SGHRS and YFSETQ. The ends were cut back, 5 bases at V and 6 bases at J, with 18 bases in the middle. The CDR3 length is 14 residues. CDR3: CASRREGGMVEQYF. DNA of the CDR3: TGCGCCAGCAGGAGAGAGGGAGGAATGGTCGAGCAGTACTTC.

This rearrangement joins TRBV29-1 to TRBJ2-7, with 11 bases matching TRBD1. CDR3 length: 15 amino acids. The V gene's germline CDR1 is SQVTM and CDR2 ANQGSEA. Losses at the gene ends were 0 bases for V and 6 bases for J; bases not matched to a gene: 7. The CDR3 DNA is TGCAGCGTTGAAGACGGAGGACAGGGGGCATTCGAGCAGTACTTC. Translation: CSVEDGGQGAFEQYF.

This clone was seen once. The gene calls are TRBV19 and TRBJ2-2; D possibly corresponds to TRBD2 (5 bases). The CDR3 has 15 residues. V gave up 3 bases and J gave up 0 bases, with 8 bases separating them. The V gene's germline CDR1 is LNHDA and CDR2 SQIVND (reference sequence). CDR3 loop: CASSIRGPNTGELFF. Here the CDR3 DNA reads TGTGCCAGTAGTATCCGGGGTCCGAACACCGGGGAGCTGTTTTTT.

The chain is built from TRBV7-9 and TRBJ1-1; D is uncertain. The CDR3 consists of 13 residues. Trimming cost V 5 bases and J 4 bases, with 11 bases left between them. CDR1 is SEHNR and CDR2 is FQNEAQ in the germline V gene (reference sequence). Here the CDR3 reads CASSLTEGTEAFF. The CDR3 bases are TGTGCCAGCAGCCTGACCGAGGGCACTGAAGCTTTCTTT. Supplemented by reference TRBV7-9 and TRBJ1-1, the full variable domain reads DTGVSQNPRHKITKRGQNVTFRCDPISEHNRLYWYRQTLGQGPEFLTYFQNEAQLEKSRLLSDRFSAERPKGSFSTLEIQRTEQGDSAMYLCASSLTEGTEAFFGQGTRLTVV.

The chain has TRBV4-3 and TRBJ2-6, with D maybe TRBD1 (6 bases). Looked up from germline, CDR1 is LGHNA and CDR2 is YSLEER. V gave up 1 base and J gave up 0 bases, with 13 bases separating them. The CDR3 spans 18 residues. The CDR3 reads CASSQVRTVLSGANVLTF. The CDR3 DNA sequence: TGCGCCAGCAGCCAAGTGAGGACAGTTCTCTCTGGGGCCAACGTCCTGACTTTC.

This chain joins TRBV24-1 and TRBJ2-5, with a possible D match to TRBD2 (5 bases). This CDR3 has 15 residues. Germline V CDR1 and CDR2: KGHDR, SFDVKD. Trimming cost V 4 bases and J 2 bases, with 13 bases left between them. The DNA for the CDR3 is TGTGCCACCAGTGACCGCCAGCGGATGCAAGAGACCCAGTACTTC. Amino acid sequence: CATSDRQRMQETQYF.

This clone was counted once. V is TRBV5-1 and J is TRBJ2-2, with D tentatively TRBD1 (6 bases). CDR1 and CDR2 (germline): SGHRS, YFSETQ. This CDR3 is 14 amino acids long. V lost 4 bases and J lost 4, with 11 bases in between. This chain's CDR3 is CASSLDRLTGELFF. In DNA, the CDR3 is TGCGCCAGCAGCCTGGACAGACTCACCGGGGAGCTGTTTTTT.

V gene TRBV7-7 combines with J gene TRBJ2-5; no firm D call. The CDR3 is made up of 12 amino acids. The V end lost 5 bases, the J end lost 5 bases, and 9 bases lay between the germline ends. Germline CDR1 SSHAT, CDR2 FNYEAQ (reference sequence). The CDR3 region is CASSQGSETQYF. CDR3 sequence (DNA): TGTGCCAGCAGCCAAGGCAGTGAGACCCAGTACTTC.

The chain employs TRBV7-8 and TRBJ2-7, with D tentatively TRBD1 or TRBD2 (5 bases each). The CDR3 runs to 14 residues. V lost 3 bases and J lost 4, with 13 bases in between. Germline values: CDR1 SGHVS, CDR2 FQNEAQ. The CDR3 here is CASSFRDGDYEQYF. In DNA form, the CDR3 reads TGTGCCAGCAGCTTCCGGGACGGGGATTACGAGCAGTACTTC.

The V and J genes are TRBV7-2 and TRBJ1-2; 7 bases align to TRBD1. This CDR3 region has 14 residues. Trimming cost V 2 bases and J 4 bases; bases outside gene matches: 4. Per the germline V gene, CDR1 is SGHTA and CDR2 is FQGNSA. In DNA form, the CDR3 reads TGTGCCAGCAGCTTACAGACAGGGCTCTATGGCTACACCTTC. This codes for CASSLQTGLYGYTF.

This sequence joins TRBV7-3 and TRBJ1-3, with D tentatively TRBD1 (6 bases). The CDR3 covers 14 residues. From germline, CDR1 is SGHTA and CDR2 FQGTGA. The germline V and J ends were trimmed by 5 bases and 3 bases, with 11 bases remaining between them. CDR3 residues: CASSPQGSGNTIYF. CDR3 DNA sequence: TGTGCCAGCAGCCCCCAGGGGAGTGGAAACACCATATATTTT.

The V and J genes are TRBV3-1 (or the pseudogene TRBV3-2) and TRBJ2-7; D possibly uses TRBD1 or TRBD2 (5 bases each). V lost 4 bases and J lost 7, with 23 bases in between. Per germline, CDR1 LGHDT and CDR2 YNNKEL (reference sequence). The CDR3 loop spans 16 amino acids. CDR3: CASSPVLGAAQWEQYF. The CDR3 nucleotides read TGTGCCAGCAGCCCAGTACTAGGGGCAGCGCAATGGGAGCAGTACTTC.